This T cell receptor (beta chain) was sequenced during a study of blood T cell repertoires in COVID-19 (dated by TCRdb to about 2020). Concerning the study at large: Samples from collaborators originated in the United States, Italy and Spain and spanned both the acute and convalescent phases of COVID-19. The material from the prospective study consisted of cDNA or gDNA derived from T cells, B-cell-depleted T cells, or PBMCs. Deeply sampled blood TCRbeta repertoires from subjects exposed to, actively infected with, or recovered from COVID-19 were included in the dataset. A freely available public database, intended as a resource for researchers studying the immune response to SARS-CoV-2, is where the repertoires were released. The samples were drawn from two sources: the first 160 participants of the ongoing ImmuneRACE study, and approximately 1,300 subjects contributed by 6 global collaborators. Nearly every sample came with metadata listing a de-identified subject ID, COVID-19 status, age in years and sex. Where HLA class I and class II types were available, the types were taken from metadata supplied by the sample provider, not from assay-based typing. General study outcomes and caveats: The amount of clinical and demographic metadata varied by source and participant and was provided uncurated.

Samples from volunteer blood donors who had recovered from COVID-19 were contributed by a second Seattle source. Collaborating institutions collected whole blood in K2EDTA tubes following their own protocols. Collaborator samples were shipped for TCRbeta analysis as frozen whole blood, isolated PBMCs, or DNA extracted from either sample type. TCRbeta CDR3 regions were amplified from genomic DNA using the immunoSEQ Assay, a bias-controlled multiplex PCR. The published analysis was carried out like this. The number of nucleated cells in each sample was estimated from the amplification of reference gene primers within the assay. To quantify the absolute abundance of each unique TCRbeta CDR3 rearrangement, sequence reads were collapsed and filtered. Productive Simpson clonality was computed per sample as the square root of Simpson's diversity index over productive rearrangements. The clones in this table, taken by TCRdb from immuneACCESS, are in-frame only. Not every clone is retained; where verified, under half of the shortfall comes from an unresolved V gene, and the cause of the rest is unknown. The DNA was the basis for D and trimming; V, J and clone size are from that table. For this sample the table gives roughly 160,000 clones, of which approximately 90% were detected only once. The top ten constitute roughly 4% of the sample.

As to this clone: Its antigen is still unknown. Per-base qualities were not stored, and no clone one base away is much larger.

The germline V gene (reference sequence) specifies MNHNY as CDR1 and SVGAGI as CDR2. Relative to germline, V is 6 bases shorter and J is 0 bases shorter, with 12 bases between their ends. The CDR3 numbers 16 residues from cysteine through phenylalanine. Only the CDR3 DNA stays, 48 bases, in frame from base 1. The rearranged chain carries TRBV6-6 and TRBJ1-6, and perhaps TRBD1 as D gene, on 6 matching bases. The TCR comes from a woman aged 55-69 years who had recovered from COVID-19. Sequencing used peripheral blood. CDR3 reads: CASSPRGNSYNSPLHF. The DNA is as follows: TGTGCCAGCAGCCCTAGGGGGAACTCCTATAATTCACCCCTCCACTTT.